This paragraph reports one TCR beta chain. Its antigen remains undetermined. No much larger clone exists at a distance of one base, and base qualities are not known. The sample comes from a study of T cell changes during pregnancy in multiple sclerosis (dated by TCRdb to 2018 to 2020). Notes on the research overall: In women with multiple sclerosis, the researchers looked at how the T cell repertoire shifted as pregnancy progressed.

Taken from cysteine to phenylalanine, the CDR3 has 15 residues. Only the CDR3 part of the read is kept: 45 bases, read in frame from the first base. Based on the germline V gene, the CDR1 and CDR2 sequences are SNHLY and FYNNEI. Unmatched junction bases come to 4, with V trimmed by 6 bases and J by 0 bases. The library was built by means of the immunoSEQ multiplex PCR assay. This is the immuneACCESS table as TCRdb keeps it, with only in-frame sequences that have V and J called. A part of the clones is gone; compared with another copy, unresolved V genes explain less than half, and the rest is unexplained. For this sample the table gives about 38,000 clones, of which about nine tenths were detected only once. The biggest ten clones account for 9.5% to 13% of the sample.

The rearranged chain carries TRBV2 and TRBJ1-3; 8 bases in between match TRBD1. The sample in question was CD8+ T cells from peripheral blood mononuclear cells, obtained after pregnancy. The sequence was obtained from a female donor with multiple sclerosis, enrolled in a pregnancy study. CDR3 protein: CASRRTGSSGNTIYF. The bases read TGTGCCAGCAGGAGGACAGGGTCCTCTGGAAACACCATATATTTT.